This T cell receptor beta chain was identified in a study of blood T cells in healthy people across ages. The wider study: Capture by template switching was about one barcoded beta molecule per two T cells. Study results and caveats: Comparison with aged donors showed that long-lived donors had more naive CD4+ cells and higher diversity.

Germline-derived CDR1 and CDR2 are SGHRS and YFSETQ. V lost 1 base, J lost 2 bases, and 9 bases lay in between. This CDR3 has 14 amino acids. On this clonotype itself: Antigen specificity is unknown.

Each donor was a healthy Caucasian individual from Russia, aged roughly 6 to 95. Together with a sample-barcoded 5' primer, a J-beta primer mix was included in a second PCR lasting roughly 6 to 12 cycles. Each cDNA molecule received a tag from a template-switch adaptor that had 12 random nucleotides. TCRdb ran MiXCR on the 5' RACE reads and lists one entry per CDR3 protein. The sample carries approximately 880,000 distinct CDR3 sequences, 40% to 60% recorded once. Source material: blood. This sequence joins TRBV5-1 and TRBJ2-5; D ambiguous. This clonotype was obtained from a man aged 30 to 39 in good health. DNA for the CDR3: TGCGCCAGCAGCTTGCGAACAGTACAAGAGACCCAGTACTTC. Amino acid sequence: CASSLRTVQETQYF.